Described below is a single T cell receptor beta chain sequence and its context. These data originate in a study of T cell changes during pregnancy in multiple sclerosis. Profiled with immunoSEQ multiplex PCR; TCRdb holds only in-frame clones, not every one. The sample consists of around 130,000 clones, around 95% of them appearing once. Germline V gene lookup returns CDR1 SGHRS and CDR2 YFSETQ. The CDR3 runs 15 residues. The V and J ends lost 2 bases and 3 bases respectively, with 15 bases between them. The sequencing used peripheral blood, collected after pregnancy. The chain employs TRBV5-1 and TRBJ2-7; D perhaps matches TRBD1 (7 bases). This TCR derives from a female donor with multiple sclerosis, enrolled in a pregnancy study. CDR3 bases: TGCGCCAGCAGCTTAGCCAATCAGGGGGGCTACGAGCAGTACTTC. It yields the protein CASSLANQGGYEQYF.